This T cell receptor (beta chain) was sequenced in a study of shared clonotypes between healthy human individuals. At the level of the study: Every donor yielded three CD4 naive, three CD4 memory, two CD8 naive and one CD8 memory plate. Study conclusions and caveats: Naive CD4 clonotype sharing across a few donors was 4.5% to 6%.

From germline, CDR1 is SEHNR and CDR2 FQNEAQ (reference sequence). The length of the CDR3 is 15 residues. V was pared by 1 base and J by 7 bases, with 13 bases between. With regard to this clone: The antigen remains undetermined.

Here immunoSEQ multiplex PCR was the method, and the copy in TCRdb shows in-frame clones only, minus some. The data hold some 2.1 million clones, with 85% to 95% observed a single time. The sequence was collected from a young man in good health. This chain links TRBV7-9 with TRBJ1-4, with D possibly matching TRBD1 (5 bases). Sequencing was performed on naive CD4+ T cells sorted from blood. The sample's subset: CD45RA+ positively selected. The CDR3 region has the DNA TGTGCCAGCAGCTTAGGAGGGGTTTCGGCTGAAAAACTGTTTTTT. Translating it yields CASSLGGVSAEKLFF.